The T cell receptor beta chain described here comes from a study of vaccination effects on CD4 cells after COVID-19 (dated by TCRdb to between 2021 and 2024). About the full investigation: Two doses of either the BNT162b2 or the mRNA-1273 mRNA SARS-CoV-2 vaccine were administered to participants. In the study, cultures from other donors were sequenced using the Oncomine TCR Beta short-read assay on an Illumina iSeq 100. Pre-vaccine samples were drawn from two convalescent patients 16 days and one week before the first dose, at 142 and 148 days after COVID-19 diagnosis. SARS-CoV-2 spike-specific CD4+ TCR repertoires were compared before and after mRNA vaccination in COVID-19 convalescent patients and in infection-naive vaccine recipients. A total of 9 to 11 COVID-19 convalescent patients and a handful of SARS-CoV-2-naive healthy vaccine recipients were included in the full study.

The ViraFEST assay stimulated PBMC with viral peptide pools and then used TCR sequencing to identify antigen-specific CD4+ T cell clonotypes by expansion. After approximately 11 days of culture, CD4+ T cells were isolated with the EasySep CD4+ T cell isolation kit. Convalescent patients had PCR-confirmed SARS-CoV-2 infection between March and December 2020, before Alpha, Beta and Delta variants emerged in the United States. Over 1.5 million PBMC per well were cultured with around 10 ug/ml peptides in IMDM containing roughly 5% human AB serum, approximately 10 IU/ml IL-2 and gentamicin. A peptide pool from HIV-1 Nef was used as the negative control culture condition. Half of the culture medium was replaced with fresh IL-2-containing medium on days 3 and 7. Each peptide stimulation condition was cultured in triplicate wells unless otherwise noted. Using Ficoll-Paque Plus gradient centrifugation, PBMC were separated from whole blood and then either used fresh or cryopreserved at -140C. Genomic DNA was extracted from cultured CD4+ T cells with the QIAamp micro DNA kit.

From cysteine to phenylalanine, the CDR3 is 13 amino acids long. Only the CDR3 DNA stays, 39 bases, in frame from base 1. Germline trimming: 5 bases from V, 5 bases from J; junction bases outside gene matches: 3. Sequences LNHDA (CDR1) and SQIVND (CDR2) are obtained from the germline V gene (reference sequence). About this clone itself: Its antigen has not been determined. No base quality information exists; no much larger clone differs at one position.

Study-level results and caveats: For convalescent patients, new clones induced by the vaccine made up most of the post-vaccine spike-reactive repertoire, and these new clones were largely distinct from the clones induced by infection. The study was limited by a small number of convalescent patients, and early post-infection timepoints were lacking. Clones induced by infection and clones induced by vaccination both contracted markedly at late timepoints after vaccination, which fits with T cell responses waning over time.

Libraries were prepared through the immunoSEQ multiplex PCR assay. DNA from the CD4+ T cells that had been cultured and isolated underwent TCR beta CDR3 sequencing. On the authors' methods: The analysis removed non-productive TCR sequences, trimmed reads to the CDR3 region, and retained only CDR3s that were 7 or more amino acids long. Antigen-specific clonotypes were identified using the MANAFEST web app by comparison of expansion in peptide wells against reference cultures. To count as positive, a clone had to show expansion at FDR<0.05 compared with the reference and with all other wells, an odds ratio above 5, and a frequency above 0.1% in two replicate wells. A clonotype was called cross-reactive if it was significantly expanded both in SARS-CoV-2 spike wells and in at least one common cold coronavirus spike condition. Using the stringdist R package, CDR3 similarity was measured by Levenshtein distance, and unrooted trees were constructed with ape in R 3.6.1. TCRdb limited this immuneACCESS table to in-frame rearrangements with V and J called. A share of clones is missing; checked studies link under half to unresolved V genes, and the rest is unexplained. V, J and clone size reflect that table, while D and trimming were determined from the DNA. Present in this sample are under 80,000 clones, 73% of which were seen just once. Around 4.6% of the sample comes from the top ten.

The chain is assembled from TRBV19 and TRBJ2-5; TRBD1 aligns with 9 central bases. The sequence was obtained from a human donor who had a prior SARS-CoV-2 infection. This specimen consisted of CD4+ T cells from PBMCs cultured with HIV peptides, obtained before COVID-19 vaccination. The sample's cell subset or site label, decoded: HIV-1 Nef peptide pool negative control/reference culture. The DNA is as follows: TGTGCCAGTAGTCACGACAGGGGGGAGACCCAGTACTTC. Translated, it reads CASSHDRGETQYF.